The rows below give T cell receptor beta chains drawn from one sample of a study of technical replicates of blood from several donors. Here immunoSEQ multiplex PCR was the method, and the copy in TCRdb shows in-frame clones only, minus some. The sample records some 66,000 clones, roughly 98% being singletons. What was sequenced was T cells isolated from PBMCs. The origin of the receptors is a human donor in good health. Each CDR3 is given with its conserved first and last residue. D genes are given only for firm matches. Size tells how often a clone was seen (once, few, many) or the class of an expanded clone, and some rows leave it out.

v_call	j_call	d_call	clone_size	cdr3_nt	cdr3_aa
TRBV30	TRBJ2-7	.	.	TGTGCCTGGCGCGGGTTAGGAGCTAACGAGCAGTACTTC	CAWRGLGANEQYF
TRBV4-2	TRBJ2-7	TRBD2	.	TGTGCCAGCAGCCATGGGACTAGCGGGAGTGGTTACGAGCAGTACTTC	CASSHGTSGSGYEQYF
TRBV9	TRBJ2-7	TRBD1	.	TGTGCCAGCAGCGCAACCGGGACAGGGCGGGACGAGCAGTACTTC	CASSATGTGRDEQYF
TRBV27	TRBJ2-7	.	.	TGTGCCAGCAGTGTGTCTTCGGGGGGCGGGGGCTACGAGCAGTACTTC	CASSVSSGGGGYEQYF
TRBV7-2	TRBJ1-1	.	.	TGTGCCAGCAGCTTAGGTTCAGGATTGAACACTGAAGCTTTCTTT	CASSLGSGLNTEAFF
TRBV10-1	TRBJ2-7	TRBD2	.	TGCGCCAGCAGTGTGGTTGGAGCGGGGGAGCAGTACTTC	CASSVVGAGEQYF
TRBV4-1	TRBJ1-5	.	.	TGCGCCAGCAGCCAAAATGTGCTGAGAGGGTGGAATCAGCCCCAGCATTTT	CASSQNVLRGWNQPQHF
TRBV30	TRBJ1-6	.	.	TGTGCCTGGACTAGGACACTCGTTAATTCACCCCTCCACTTT	CAWTRTLVNSPLHF
TRBV2	TRBJ2-7	TRBD1	once	TGTGCCAGCAGAAGAACAGGACAGGACTCCTACGAGCAGTACTTC	CASRRTGQDSYEQYF
TRBV5-1	TRBJ1-6	.	.	TGCGCCAGCAGCTCGAATCAGGGATCCTATAATTCACCCCTCCACTTT	CASSSNQGSYNSPLHF
TRBV5-1	TRBJ2-7	TRBD1	.	TGCGCCAGCAGCTCCCAGGGACAGGCTACGGAGCAGTACTTC	CASSSQGQATEQYF
TRBV6-1	TRBJ1-1	.	.	TGTGCCAGCAGTGAAATCGACACTGAAGCTTTCTTT	CASSEIDTEAFF
TRBV28	TRBJ2-7	TRBD1	.	TGTGCCAGCAGCTCCCGACAGGGTAGGGTGTACGAGCAGTACTTC	CASSSRQGRVYEQYF
TRBV14	TRBJ1-1	.	.	TGTGCCAGCAGTCCCCGGGTGGGAGGCGGCACTGAAGCTTTCTTT	CASSPRVGGGTEAFF
TRBV4-1	TRBJ2-7	.	.	TGCGCCAGCAGCCAAGTCCACAGGACCTACGAGCAGTACTTC	CASSQVHRTYEQYF
TRBV19	TRBJ2-3	.	.	TGTGCCAGTAACTTTGGTAACGCAATTCGGACTAGCACAGATACGCAGTATTTT	CASNFGNAIRTSTDTQYF
TRBV11-2	TRBJ2-7	TRBD2	.	TGTGCCAGCAGCTTAGAGTTAGCGGGAGGCGAGCAGTACTTC	CASSLELAGGEQYF
TRBV10-3	TRBJ2-7	.	.	TGTGCCATCAGGACCGGGGGTGGACAGGCAGACTACGAGCAGTACTTC	CAIRTGGGQADYEQYF
TRBV6-5	TRBJ2-3	.	.	TGTGCCAGCAGATATCGGGTAACAGATACGCAGTATTTT	CASRYRVTDTQYF
TRBV10-2	TRBJ1-1	.	.	TGCGCCAGCAGTCCGGACCGGGGGAACACTGAAGCTTTCTTT	CASSPDRGNTEAFF
TRBV6-1	TRBJ2-7	.	.	TGTGCCAGCAGTACCGGGGGAGAATACGAGCAGTACTTC	CASSTGGEYEQYF
TRBV7-6	TRBJ2-7	.	.	TGTGCCAGCAGCTTCGACCCCCCCCCGGGCTCCTACGAGCAGTACTTC	CASSFDPPPGSYEQYF
TRBV4-1	TRBJ2-1	TRBD2	.	TGCGCCAGCAGCCAAGGCGGACTAGCTTCGATTTATGAGCAGTTCTTC	CASSQGGLASIYEQFF
TRBV5-1	TRBJ1-1	TRBD1	.	TGCGCCAGCAGCTTAGGACGCTCGGGGACAGGGGGGACTGAAGCTTTCTTT	CASSLGRSGTGGTEAFF
TRBV5-1	TRBJ1-1	.	.	TGCGCCAGCAGCTTCAGGGGCGTAGACACTGAAGCTTTCTTT	CASSFRGVDTEAFF
TRBV29-1	TRBJ2-5	.	.	TGCAGCGTTGTTGGGGGGATCCAAGAGACCCAGTACTTC	CSVVGGIQETQYF
TRBV13	TRBJ2-7	TRBD2	once	TGTGCCAGCAGTAGCGGGCTCTCCTACGAGCAGTACTTC	CASSSGLSYEQYF
TRBV19	TRBJ1-5	TRBD1	.	TGTGCCAGTAGTTCGACAGGGGGCAGCAATCAGCCCCAGCATTTT	CASSSTGGSNQPQHF
TRBV18	TRBJ1-1	.	.	TGTGCCAGCTCACCAGGCGGTGGCAGGGCAAACACTGAAGCTTTCTTT	CASSPGGGRANTEAFF